This TCR beta chain was documented in a study of chemoradiotherapy in HPV16-positive cancers. The V segment lost 4 bases and the J segment 0 bases; nucleotides outside the gene matches: 3. The CDR3 has 15 residues. CDR1 is SNHLY, CDR2 FYNNEI, per germline. Over chemoradiotherapy, repertoires were sampled more than once. Libraries were prepared by immunoSEQ multiplex PCR; TCRdb keeps only in-frame clonotypes and omits some of them. The data show around 33,000 clones, 85% to 90% seen once. Comments on this clone: The antigen is not known.

The study's findings and limits: HPV-responsive T-cell expansion during chemoradiotherapy was linked to improved recurrence-free survival in HPV16-positive patients. Candidate HPV-specific clones and E7-related TCR motifs grew in tumor during treatment.

The rearrangement joins TRBV2 to TRBJ2-3; 8 nucleotides line up with TRBD1. This receptor was taken from a human donor with HPV-associated anogenital cancer. The sample was blood, taken from a patient who underwent chemoradiotherapy. The CDR3 DNA sequence: TGTGCCAGCAGTGCCTGGACAGGGAGCACAGATACGCAGTATTTT. This gives the protein CASSAWTGSTDTQYF.